This paragraph covers one T cell receptor beta chain sequence. Its antigen remains unknown. This table comes from immunoSEQ multiplex PCR, and its TCRdb copy is limited to in-frame clones, with some not included. The sample includes roughly 30,000 clones, roughly 90% of them seen just once. The sample originates from a study of T cells after posttransplantation cyclophosphamide. Study-wide results and limits: After PTCy, TRB diversity resembled that of CNI/methotrexate controls.

V lost 8 bases to trimming and J lost 5 bases; unmatched junction nucleotides: 7. This CDR3 spans 15 amino acids. From germline, CDR1 is ENHRY and CDR2 SYGVKD. The receptor was derived from a woman aged 35 to 49 with a blood cancer, CMV-positive, and with a related stem cell donor. Sequencing input: PBMCs. V usage is TRBV10-3 and J usage is TRBJ2-5; 14 nucleotides match TRBD2. CDR3 coding DNA: TGTGCCATCGGGACTAGCGGGGGATGGGGTGAGACCCAGTACTTC. Translation gives CAIGTSGGWGETQYF.